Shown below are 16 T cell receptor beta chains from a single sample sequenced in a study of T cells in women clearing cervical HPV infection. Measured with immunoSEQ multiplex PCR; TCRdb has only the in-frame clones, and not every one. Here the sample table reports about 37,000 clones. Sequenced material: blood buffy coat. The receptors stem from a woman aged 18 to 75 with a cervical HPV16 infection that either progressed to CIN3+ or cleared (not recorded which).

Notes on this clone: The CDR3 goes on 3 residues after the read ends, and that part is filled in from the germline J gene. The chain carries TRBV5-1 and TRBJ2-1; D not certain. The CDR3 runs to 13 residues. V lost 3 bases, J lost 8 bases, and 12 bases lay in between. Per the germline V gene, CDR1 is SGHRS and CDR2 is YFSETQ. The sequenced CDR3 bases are TGCGCCAGCAGCTCCACTTTCGTGGATGAG. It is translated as CASSSTFVDE. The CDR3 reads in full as CASSSTFVDEQFF.

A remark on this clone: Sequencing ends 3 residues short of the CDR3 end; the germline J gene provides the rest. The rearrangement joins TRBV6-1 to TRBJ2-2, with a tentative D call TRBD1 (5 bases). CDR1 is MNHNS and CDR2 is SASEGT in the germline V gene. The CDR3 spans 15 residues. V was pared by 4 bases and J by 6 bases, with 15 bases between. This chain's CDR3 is CASSATAGWAGELFF. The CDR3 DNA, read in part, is TGTGCCAGCAGTGCTACCGCAGGGTGGGCCGGGGAG.

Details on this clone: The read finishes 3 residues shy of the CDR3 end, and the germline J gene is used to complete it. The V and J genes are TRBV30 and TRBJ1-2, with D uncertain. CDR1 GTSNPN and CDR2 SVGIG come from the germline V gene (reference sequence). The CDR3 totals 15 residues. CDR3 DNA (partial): TGTGCCTGGAGGGGGAGCGGGAGTCCCTACAATGAC. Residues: CAWRGSGSPYND. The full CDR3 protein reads CAWRGSGSPYNDYTF.

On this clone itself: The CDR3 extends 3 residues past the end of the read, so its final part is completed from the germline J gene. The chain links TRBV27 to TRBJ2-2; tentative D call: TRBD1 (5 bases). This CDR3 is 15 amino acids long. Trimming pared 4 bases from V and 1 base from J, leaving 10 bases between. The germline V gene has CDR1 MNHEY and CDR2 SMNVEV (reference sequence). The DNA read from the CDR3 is TGTGCCAGCAGTTATAATACAGGGAACACCGGGGAG. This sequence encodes CASSYNTGNTGE. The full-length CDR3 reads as CASSYNTGNTGELFF.

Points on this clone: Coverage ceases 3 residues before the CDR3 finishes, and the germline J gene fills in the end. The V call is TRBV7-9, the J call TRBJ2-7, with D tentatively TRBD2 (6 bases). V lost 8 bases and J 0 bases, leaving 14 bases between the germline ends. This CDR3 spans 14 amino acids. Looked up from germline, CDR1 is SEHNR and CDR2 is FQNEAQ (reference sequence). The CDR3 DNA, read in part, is TGTGCCAGCGAACCTGGGACTTCCTCCTACGAG. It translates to CASEPGTSSYE. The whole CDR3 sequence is CASEPGTSSYEQYF.

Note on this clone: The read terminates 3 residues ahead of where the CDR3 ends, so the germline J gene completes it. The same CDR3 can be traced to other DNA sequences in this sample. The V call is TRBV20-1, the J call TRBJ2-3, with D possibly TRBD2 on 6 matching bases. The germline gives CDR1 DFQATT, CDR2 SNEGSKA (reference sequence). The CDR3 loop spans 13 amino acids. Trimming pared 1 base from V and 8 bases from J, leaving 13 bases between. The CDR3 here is CSARAPLAPTQYF. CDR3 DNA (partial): TGCAGTGCTAGAGCCCCACTAGCCCCTACG.

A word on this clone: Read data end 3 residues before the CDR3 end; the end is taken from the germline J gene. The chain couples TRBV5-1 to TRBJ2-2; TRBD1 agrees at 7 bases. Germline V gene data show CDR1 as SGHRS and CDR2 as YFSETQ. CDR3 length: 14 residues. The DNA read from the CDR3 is TGCGCCAGCAGCTCCGGGACAGTTAATTCACCG. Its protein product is CASSSGTVNSP. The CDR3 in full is CASSSGTVNSPLFF.

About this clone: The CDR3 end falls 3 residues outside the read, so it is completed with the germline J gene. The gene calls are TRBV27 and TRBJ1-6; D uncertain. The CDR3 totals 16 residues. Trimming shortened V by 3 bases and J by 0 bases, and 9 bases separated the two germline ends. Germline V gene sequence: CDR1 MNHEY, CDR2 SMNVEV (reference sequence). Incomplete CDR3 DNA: TGTGCCAGCAGTTTTGCACTTAGCTCCTATAATTCACCC. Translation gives CASSFALSSYNSP. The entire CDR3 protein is CASSFALSSYNSPLHF.

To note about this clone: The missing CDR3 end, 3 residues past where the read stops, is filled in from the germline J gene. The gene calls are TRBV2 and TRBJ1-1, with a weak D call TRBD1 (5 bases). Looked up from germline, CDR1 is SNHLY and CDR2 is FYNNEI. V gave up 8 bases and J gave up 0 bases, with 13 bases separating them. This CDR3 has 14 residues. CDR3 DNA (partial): TGTGCCAGCTCTAGTCGGGGGATGAACACTGAA. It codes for CASSSRGMNTE. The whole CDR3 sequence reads CASSSRGMNTEAFF. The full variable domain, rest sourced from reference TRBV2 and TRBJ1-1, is EPEVTQTPSHQVTQMGQEVILRCVPISNHLYFYWYRQILGQKVEFLVSFYNNEISEKSEIFDDQFSVERPDGSNFTLKIRSTKLEDSAMYFCASSSRGMNTEAFFGQGTRLTVV.

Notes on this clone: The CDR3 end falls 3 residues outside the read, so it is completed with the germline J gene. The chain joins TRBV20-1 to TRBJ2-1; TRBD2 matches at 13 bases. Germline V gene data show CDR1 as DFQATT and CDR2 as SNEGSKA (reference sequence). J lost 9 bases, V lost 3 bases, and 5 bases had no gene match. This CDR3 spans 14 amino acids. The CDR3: CSASGLAGEGEQFF. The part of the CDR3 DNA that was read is TGCAGTGCTAGTGGACTAGCGGGAGAGGGTGAG.

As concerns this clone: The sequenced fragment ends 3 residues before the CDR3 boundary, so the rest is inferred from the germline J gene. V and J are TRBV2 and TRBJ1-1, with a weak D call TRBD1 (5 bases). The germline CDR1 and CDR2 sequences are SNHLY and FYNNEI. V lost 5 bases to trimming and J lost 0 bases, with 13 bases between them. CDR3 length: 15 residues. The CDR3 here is CASSPQALMNTEAFF. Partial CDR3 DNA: TGTGCCAGCAGTCCACAGGCGCTCATGAACACTGAA.

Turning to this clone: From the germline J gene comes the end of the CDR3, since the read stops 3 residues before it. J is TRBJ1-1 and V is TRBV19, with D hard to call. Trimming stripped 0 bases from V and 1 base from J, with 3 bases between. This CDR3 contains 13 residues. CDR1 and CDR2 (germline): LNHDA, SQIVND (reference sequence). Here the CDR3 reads CASSIDRNTEAFF. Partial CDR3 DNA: TGTGCCAGTAGTATAGACAGGAACACTGAA.

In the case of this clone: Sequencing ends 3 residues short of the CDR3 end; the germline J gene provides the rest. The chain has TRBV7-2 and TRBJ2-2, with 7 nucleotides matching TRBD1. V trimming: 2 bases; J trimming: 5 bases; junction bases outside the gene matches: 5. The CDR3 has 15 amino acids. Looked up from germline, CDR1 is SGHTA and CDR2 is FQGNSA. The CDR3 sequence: CASSLIQGSTGELFF. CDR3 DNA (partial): TGTGCCAGCAGCTTAATACAGGGGTCTACCGGGGAG.

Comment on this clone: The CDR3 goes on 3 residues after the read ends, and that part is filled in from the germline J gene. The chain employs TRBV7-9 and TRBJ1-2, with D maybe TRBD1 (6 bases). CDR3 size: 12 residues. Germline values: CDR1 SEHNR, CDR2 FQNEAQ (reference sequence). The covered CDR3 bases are TGTGCCAGCAGCCCCAGGGGATACGAC. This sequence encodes CASSPRGYD. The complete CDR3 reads CASSPRGYDYTF. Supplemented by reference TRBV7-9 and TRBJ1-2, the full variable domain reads DTGVSQNPRHKITKRGQNVTFRCDPISEHNRLYWYRQTLGQGPEFLTYFQNEAQLEKSRLLSDRFSAERPKGSFSTLEIQRTEQGDSAMYLCASSPRGYDYTFGSGTRLTVV.

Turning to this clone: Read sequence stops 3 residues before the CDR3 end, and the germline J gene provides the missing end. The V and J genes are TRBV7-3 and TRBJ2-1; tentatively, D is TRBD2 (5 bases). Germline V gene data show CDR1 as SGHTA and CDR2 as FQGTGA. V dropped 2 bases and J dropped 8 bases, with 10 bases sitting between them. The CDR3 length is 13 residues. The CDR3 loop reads CASSLSGADEQFF. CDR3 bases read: TGTGCCAGCAGCTTATCAGGAGCGGATGAG.

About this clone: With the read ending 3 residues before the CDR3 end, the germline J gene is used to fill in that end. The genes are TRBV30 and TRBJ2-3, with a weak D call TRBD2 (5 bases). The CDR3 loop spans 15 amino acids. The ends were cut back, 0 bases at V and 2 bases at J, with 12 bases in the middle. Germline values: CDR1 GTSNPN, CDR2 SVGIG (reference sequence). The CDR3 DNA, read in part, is TGTGCCTGGAGTGTGAGTCGACTAAACACAGATACG. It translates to CAWSVSRLNTDT. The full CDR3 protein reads CAWSVSRLNTDTQYF.